The clone carrying this TCR beta chain has only a few counts. The data belong to a study of blood T cell repertoires in COVID-19. Study-level background: From the United States, Italy and Spain came samples of acute and convalescent COVID-19. PBMCs, B-cell-depleted T cells, or T cells provided the cDNA or gDNA that made up the material.

Measured with immunoSEQ multiplex PCR; TCRdb has only the in-frame clones, and not every one. This sample carries approximately 160,000 clones, roughly nine tenths of them seen once, and the ten largest clones take approximately 4%. The CDR3 is 17 residues long. V gave up 6 bases and J gave up 3 bases, with 23 bases separating them. The germline CDR1 and CDR2 sequences are MNHNY and SVGAGI (reference sequence). Sequences were obtained from peripheral blood. This clonotype originated in a woman in her 70s with acute or convalescent COVID-19. This chain links TRBV6-6 with TRBJ1-1; no clear D gene. CDR3 sequence reads: CASSRMVSPGSHTEAFF. CDR3 bases: TGTGCCAGCAGCCGAATGGTGAGTCCCGGGTCGCACACTGAAGCTTTCTTT.